This T cell receptor (beta chain) appears in the sequencing data of a study of T-cell memory formation after mild COVID-19. This CDR3 is built from 14 residues. The V segment lost 6 bases and the J segment 9 bases; nucleotides outside the gene matches: 10. 5'RACE with constant-segment primers yielded barcoded, UMI-tagged TCR alpha and TCR beta cDNA libraries. TCRdb fed the 5' RACE reads into MiXCR, producing one record per CDR3 protein. The table lists some 150,000 distinct CDR3 sequences, about 6% of them singletons. The clonotype originates from an adult woman who had mild COVID-19 (a few samples of this study predate the infection). Cell type and time point are not known. The sequencing sample was made of PBMCs or a T cell subset sorted from them (not recorded which). V gene TRBV12-3 or TRBV12-4 combines with J gene TRBJ1-5; 8 bases align to TRBD1. For the CDR3, the DNA is TGTGCCAGCAGACCATCCGGGACAGGAGGGCCCCAGCATTTT. It translates to CASRPSGTGGPQHF.